What follows describes a single T cell receptor (beta chain). This clone was seen a single time. Its recognized antigen is unknown. No base qualities exist here, and no much larger clone lies one base off it. The sample comes from a study of T cells and copy number aberrations in small-cell lung cancer (dated by TCRdb to about 2021). Regarding the complete study: To relate T cell metrics to mutations and copy number aberrations, the same tumor regions underwent both TCR repertoire sequencing and whole-exome sequencing. Tumor TCR data were available for approximately 16 patients, and 13 to 15 patients had TCR data from both tumor and normal tissue.

The CDR1 and CDR2 encoded by the germline V gene are SGHDT and YYEEEE. The germline ends are 12 bases apart after V is trimmed by 2 bases and J by 1 base. The CDR3 numbers 15 residues from cysteine through phenylalanine. Of all the DNA, just the CDR3 is kept, 45 bases in frame from base 1. The investigation overall reported the following: A small sample size, resulting from surgical resection being uncommon in small-cell lung cancer, limited the study, and the findings need validation. Tumors had lower T-cell density, richness and clonality than adjacent lung tissue, though the difference in density was not significant. All specimens were formalin-fixed paraffin-embedded tissue, which is known to introduce sequencing artifacts.

Using multiplexed V- and J-gene primers, the immunoSEQ hsTCRB Kit amplified TCR-beta CDR3 regions from genomic DNA. Unique DNA barcodes were added in a second PCR, and the samples were pooled together with a negative control and a positive control. The pooled TCR-beta libraries were sequenced using a 150-cycle paired-end protocol on an Illumina MiSeq. The published analysis was carried out like this. Adaptive Biotechnologies processed the raw sequencing data and produced a report containing normalized, annotated TCR-beta repertoires. T-cell density was computed as TCR-beta templates normalized to usable DNA, which was estimated by amplifying housekeeping genes. Richness counted unique rearrangements, and clonality was defined as 1 minus Pielou's evenness. TCRdb obtained this table from immuneACCESS and retained in-frame rearrangements with V and J assigned. These tables miss some clones; where compared with another copy, unresolved V genes account for less than half of the shortfall, and the remainder is unexplained. The V and J calls and the clone size are those of that table, but D and trimming were determined from the DNA. The sample has 9,400 or so clones on record, roughly 85% of them singletons. Approximately 32% of the sample goes to the ten largest clones.

Patients with limited-stage small-cell lung cancer who underwent surgical resection in Hangzhou, China, between the late 2000s and the early 2020s were included as donors. Every donor underwent upfront surgery with no preoperative chemotherapy or radiotherapy, and no donor received immunotherapy either before or after surgery. All 20 or so patients in the sequenced cohort were identified as smokers or heavy second-hand smokers. Adjacent normal lung was collected at least 2 cm from the tumor margin and was confirmed morphologically free of malignant cells by two pathologists. The study used multi-region TCR-beta sequencing of resected limited-stage small-cell lung cancers together with tumor-adjacent lung tissue to characterize T cell repertoire heterogeneity. The AllPrep DNA/RNA FFPE Kit (Qiagen) was used to extract genomic DNA from FFPE tissue.

The source is a man aged 55 to 69 with small cell lung cancer. The sequencing sample was made of normal tissue next to the tumor. Recombination joined TRBV5-6 with TRBJ1-1; TRBD1 is a possible D gene, resting on 5 matching bases. The DNA reads TGTGCCAGCAGCTTAGGGGAAGGGGCGAACACTGAAGCTTTCTTT. This sequence encodes CASSLGEGANTEAFF.